These T cell receptor beta chains were read from a single sample in a study of cytomegalovirus exposure and HLA in healthy donors. Profiling relied on immunoSEQ multiplex PCR, and the TCRdb table lists in-frame clones only, not all of them. The table records around 140,000 clones, 61% of them present only once. Sequenced input: PBMCs. The receptors come from a male donor in good health and CMV-seronegative. Both conserved end residues are part of each CDR3. Each record gives: clone size, J gene, V gene, D gene, CDR3 DNA, CDR3 protein. A D gene is named only where the DNA matches it firmly. Rows may omit the clone size; those that give it use once, few, many or a size class.

once | TRBJ2-7 | TRBV5-1 | TRBD1 | TGCGCCAGCAGCCGACAGGGGACAAACTACGAGCAGTACTTC | CASSRQGTNYEQYF
- | TRBJ1-6 | TRBV6-6 | - | TGTGCCAGCAGTTACTCGGAGGATTCACCCCTCCACTTT | CASSYSEDSPLHF
few | TRBJ1-2 | TRBV27 | - | TGTGCCAGCAGCCCACAGGGACACTATGGCTACACCTTC | CASSPQGHYGYTF
- | TRBJ1-1 | TRBV12-5 | TRBD1 | TGTGCTAGTGGCACCCTCGGGGGACAGGGGGCGCGGAACCCTGAAGCTTTCTTT | CASGTLGGQGARNPEAFF
- | TRBJ2-6 | TRBV29-1 | TRBD1 | TGCAGCGTCGAGACAGGGGCCCTCTCTGGGGCCAACGTCCTGACTTTC | CSVETGALSGANVLTF
- | TRBJ2-5 | TRBV10-3 | TRBD1 | TGTGCCATCAGTGAGCCACAGGGGGCGCCGGACTTC | CAISEPQGAPDF
- | TRBJ2-3 | TRBV7-2 | - | TGTGCCAGCAGCTTAAGTCAGTATACGCAGTATTTT | CASSLSQYTQYF
few | TRBJ2-7 | TRBV6-1 | TRBD2 | TGTGCCAGCAGTGAGGGACTAGCGGGCTCCTACGAGCAGTACTTC | CASSEGLAGSYEQYF
few | TRBJ2-3 | TRBV7-2 | TRBD2 | TGTGCCAGCAGCCTAGGCAGAAGCGGGGGGACAGATACGCAGTATTTT | CASSLGRSGGTDTQYF
- | TRBJ1-5 | TRBV27 | - | TGTGCCAGCAGTTTATCAGGGGTTCAGCCCCAGCATTTT | CASSLSGVQPQHF
- | TRBJ2-7 | TRBV4-1 | - | TGCGCCAGCAGCCAAGGGGAGAACTACGAGCAGTACTTC | CASSQGENYEQYF
few | TRBJ1-2 | TRBV4-1 | - | TGCGCCAGCAGCCAAGACCCTGACAGGAACTATGGCTACACCTTC | CASSQDPDRNYGYTF
- | TRBJ1-2 | TRBV6-5 | TRBD1 | TGTGCCAGCAGTTACTCAACAGGGGACTATGGCTACACCTTC | CASSYSTGDYGYTF
- | TRBJ2-5 | TRBV18 | TRBD1 | TGTGCCAGCTCACCACTTGAGGGGGCATGGGAGACCCAGTACTTC | CASSPLEGAWETQYF
- | TRBJ2-5 | TRBV12-1 | - | TGTGCCAGCAGCTTCCGGGGGGGGACGACTCCGGAGACCCAGTACTTC | CASSFRGGTTPETQYF
- | TRBJ1-6 | TRBV11-3 | TRBD1 | TGTGCCAGCAGCTTACAGGACAGGCACAATTCACCCCTCCACTTT | CASSLQDRHNSPLHF
- | TRBJ2-6 | TRBV7-3 | - | TGTGCCAGCAGCTTAACCGCTCGCGTCGACTCTGGGGCCAACGTCCTGACTTTC | CASSLTARVDSGANVLTF
- | TRBJ1-6 | TRBV7-2 | - | TGTGCCAGCAGCTCAGAGACAGTCTTCGGTCGGGCCCTCCACTTT | CASSSETVFGRALHF
- | TRBJ1-6 | TRBV19 | TRBD1 | TGTGCCAGTAGCCCCGGACAGGTTTCACCCCTCCACTTT | CASSPGQVSPLHF
- | TRBJ1-2 | TRBV15 | TRBD1 | TGTGCCACCAGCACCACAGGGGGCGGCTATGGCTACACCTTC | CATSTTGGGYGYTF
few | TRBJ2-1 | TRBV11-3 | - | TGTGCCAGCAGCTTAGGGCGAAATTGGGCCAGGGGACATGAGCAGTTCTTC | CASSLGRNWARGHEQFF
few | TRBJ2-5 | TRBV7-3 | TRBD2 | TGTGCCAGCAGCTCGTTAGCGGGGGGCACAGAGACCCAGTACTTC | CASSSLAGGTETQYF
- | TRBJ2-2 | TRBV5-1 | - | TGCGCCAGCAGCTATGGGACAACGAACACCGGGGAGCTGTTTTTT | CASSYGTTNTGELFF
- | TRBJ1-5 | TRBV15 | TRBD1 | TGTGCCACCAGCCGAGAACGACAGGGAAGGCTTAGCAATCAGCCCCAGCATTTT | CATSRERQGRLSNQPQHF
- | TRBJ1-1 | TRBV2 | - | TGTGCCAGCAGTGAAGTACGGGGGAACACTGAAGCTTTCTTT | CASSEVRGNTEAFF
- | TRBJ1-4 | TRBV19 | - | TGTGCCAGTAGCACAGGGCAGCCTAATGAAAAACTGTTTTTT | CASSTGQPNEKLFF
- | TRBJ1-2 | TRBV28 | - | TGTGCCAGCACCCTAATCATTGGGGGCGCGGATGGCTACACCTTC | CASTLIIGGADGYTF
- | TRBJ1-4 | TRBV28 | - | TGTGCCAGCAGATACAGTGAAAAACTGTTTTTT | CASRYSEKLFF
- | TRBJ1-1 | TRBV2 | TRBD1 | TGTGCCAGCAGCGGACAGGGTGGGACTGAAGCTTTCTTT | CASSGQGGTEAFF
- | TRBJ1-2 | TRBV10-3 | - | TGTGCCATCAGCGTGGTCGGGCAGAGTTCCTCGGGAGGCTACACCTTC | CAISVVGQSSSGGYTF
few | TRBJ2-1 | TRBV5-4 | TRBD2 | TGTGCCAGCAGCTCCCGGACTAGCGGAGAGCAGTTCTTC | CASSSRTSGEQFF
few | TRBJ1-6 | TRBV5-4 | - | TGTGCCAGCAGCGGTGGAGGCGTACGTGGCTCACCCCTCCACTTT | CASSGGGVRGSPLHF
- | TRBJ1-6 | TRBV4-1 | - | TGCGCCAGCAGCCTACCGGGACTCTCCTATAATTCACCCCTCCACTTT | CASSLPGLSYNSPLHF
few | TRBJ2-5 | TRBV11-3 | - | TGTGCCAGCAGCTTGTGGCGGCAAGAGACCCAGTACTTC | CASSLWRQETQYF
few | TRBJ2-3 | TRBV30 | - | TGTGCCTTCAAATCCTTGCTGGGGAGAGATACGCAGTATTTT | CAFKSLLGRDTQYF
- | TRBJ1-1 | TRBV15 | - | TGTGCCACCAGCAGACTACCCCCCGAGGGGAACACTGAAGCTTTCTTT | CATSRLPPEGNTEAFF
- | TRBJ1-6 | TRBV14 | - | TGTGCCAGCAGCCATCGGGGAGCGAGCTCCTATAATTCACCCCTCCACTTT | CASSHRGASSYNSPLHF
few | TRBJ2-5 | TRBV29-1 | - | TGCAGCGTTGCGGGGGAGACCCAGTACTTC | CSVAGETQYF
once | TRBJ1-2 | TRBV6-5 | TRBD1 | TGTGCCAGCAGTTACTCGGGACAGGGGGCTCATTATGGCTACACCTTC | CASSYSGQGAHYGYTF
few | TRBJ1-4 | TRBV15 | - | TGTGCCACCAGCAGAGGAGCGGGGTTTAATGAAAAACTGTTTTTT | CATSRGAGFNEKLFF
few | TRBJ2-7 | TRBV7-9 | TRBD2 | TGTGCCAGCAGCCCTCGACGGGGGGAACCGTACTACGAGCAGTACTTC | CASSPRRGEPYYEQYF
- | TRBJ2-1 | TRBV27 | - | TGTGCCAGCAGTTTCTGGATCAGCGATGAGCAGTTCTTC | CASSFWISDEQFF
- | TRBJ1-5 | TRBV27 | - | TGTGCCAGCAGACCGGGGTTCAATCAGCCCCAGCATTTT | CASRPGFNQPQHF
- | TRBJ1-5 | TRBV5-1 | - | TGCGCCAGCAGTCCAGACAGCCCCAATCAGCCCCAGCATTTT | CASSPDSPNQPQHF
once | TRBJ2-1 | TRBV18 | - | TGTGCCAGCTCACAAAAACAGGGTTTTACGTACAATGAGCAGTTCTTC | CASSQKQGFTYNEQFF
few | TRBJ1-1 | TRBV6-6 | - | TGTGCCAGCAGGGGGACTCCCCCGGAAGCTTTCTTT | CASRGTPPEAFF
few | TRBJ2-4 | TRBV6-6 | - | TGTGCCTCAATTGACAGTCTAGCCAAAAACATTCAGTACTTC | CASIDSLAKNIQYF
- | TRBJ2-7 | TRBV21-1 | - | TGTGCCAGCAGCAAAGTAGTTAGCGGGGGGGCGGGCGAGCAGTACTTC | CASSKVVSGGAGEQYF
- | TRBJ1-1 | TRBV6-5 | TRBD1 | TGTGCCAGCACCGACAGGGAGGTCACTGAAGCTTTCTTT | CASTDREVTEAFF
few | TRBJ2-5 | TRBV7-2 | TRBD2 | TGTGCCAGCAGCTTAGCGGGGCTAGCGGGGGACTTACAAGAGACCCAGTACTTC | CASSLAGLAGDLQETQYF
once | TRBJ2-5 | TRBV19 | TRBD1 | TGTGCCAGTAGAGACAGGGGGACTGAGACCCAGTACTTC | CASRDRGTETQYF
- | TRBJ2-5 | TRBV9 | TRBD2 | TGTGCCAGCAGCGCGGGACTAGCGTCCCGTCAAGAGACCCAGTACTTC | CASSAGLASRQETQYF
- | TRBJ1-1 | TRBV7-9 | - | TGTGCCAGCAGCCTCAGGAGGGGTTTCACTGAAGCTTTCTTT | CASSLRRGFTEAFF
- | TRBJ1-1 | TRBV27 | TRBD1 | TGTGCCAGCAGCCGGGACAGGGGACTTAACACTGAAGCTTTCTTT | CASSRDRGLNTEAFF
- | TRBJ2-1 | TRBV5-4 | - | TGTGCCAGCAGCTTGGGGGCCGGGGTCGAGCAGTTCTTC | CASSLGAGVEQFF
- | TRBJ1-3 | TRBV15 | - | TGTGCCACCAGCAGGCGAAGATCTGGAAACACCATATATTTT | CATSRRRSGNTIYF
few | TRBJ2-7 | TRBV29-1 | - | TGCAGCGCAGCCGGGACTTACCCCTACGAGCAGTACTTC | CSAAGTYPYEQYF
- | TRBJ2-7 | TRBV5-6 | TRBD1 | TGTGCCAGCAGCCCCGGGACAGGAGGCCTCTCCTACGAGCAGTACTTC | CASSPGTGGLSYEQYF
- | TRBJ2-7 | TRBV29-1 | TRBD1 | TGCAGCGGTCGACAGGGGTCGGGCGAGCAGTACTTC | CSGRQGSGEQYF
- | TRBJ1-6 | TRBV2 | TRBD1 | TGTGCCAGCAGTGAACTAGACAGGGGGCCCCTTAGGGAGTCACCCCTCCACTTT | CASSELDRGPLRESPLHF